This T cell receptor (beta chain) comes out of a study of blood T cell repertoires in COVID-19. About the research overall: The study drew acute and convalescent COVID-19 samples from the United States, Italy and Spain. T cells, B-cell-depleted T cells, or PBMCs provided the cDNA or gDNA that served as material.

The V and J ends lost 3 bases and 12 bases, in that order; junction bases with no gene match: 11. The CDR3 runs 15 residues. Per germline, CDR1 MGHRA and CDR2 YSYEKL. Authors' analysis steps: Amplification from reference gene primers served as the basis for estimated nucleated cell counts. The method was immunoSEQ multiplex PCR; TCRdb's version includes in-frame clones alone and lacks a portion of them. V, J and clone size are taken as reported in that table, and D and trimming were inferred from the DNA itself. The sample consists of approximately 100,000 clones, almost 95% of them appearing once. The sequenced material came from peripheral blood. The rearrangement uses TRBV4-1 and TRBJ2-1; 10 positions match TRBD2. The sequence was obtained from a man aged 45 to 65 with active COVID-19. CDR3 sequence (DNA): TGCGCCAGCAGCCACCCTAGCGGGAGATCATTGGCGCAGTTCTTC. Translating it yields CASSHPSGRSLAQFF.